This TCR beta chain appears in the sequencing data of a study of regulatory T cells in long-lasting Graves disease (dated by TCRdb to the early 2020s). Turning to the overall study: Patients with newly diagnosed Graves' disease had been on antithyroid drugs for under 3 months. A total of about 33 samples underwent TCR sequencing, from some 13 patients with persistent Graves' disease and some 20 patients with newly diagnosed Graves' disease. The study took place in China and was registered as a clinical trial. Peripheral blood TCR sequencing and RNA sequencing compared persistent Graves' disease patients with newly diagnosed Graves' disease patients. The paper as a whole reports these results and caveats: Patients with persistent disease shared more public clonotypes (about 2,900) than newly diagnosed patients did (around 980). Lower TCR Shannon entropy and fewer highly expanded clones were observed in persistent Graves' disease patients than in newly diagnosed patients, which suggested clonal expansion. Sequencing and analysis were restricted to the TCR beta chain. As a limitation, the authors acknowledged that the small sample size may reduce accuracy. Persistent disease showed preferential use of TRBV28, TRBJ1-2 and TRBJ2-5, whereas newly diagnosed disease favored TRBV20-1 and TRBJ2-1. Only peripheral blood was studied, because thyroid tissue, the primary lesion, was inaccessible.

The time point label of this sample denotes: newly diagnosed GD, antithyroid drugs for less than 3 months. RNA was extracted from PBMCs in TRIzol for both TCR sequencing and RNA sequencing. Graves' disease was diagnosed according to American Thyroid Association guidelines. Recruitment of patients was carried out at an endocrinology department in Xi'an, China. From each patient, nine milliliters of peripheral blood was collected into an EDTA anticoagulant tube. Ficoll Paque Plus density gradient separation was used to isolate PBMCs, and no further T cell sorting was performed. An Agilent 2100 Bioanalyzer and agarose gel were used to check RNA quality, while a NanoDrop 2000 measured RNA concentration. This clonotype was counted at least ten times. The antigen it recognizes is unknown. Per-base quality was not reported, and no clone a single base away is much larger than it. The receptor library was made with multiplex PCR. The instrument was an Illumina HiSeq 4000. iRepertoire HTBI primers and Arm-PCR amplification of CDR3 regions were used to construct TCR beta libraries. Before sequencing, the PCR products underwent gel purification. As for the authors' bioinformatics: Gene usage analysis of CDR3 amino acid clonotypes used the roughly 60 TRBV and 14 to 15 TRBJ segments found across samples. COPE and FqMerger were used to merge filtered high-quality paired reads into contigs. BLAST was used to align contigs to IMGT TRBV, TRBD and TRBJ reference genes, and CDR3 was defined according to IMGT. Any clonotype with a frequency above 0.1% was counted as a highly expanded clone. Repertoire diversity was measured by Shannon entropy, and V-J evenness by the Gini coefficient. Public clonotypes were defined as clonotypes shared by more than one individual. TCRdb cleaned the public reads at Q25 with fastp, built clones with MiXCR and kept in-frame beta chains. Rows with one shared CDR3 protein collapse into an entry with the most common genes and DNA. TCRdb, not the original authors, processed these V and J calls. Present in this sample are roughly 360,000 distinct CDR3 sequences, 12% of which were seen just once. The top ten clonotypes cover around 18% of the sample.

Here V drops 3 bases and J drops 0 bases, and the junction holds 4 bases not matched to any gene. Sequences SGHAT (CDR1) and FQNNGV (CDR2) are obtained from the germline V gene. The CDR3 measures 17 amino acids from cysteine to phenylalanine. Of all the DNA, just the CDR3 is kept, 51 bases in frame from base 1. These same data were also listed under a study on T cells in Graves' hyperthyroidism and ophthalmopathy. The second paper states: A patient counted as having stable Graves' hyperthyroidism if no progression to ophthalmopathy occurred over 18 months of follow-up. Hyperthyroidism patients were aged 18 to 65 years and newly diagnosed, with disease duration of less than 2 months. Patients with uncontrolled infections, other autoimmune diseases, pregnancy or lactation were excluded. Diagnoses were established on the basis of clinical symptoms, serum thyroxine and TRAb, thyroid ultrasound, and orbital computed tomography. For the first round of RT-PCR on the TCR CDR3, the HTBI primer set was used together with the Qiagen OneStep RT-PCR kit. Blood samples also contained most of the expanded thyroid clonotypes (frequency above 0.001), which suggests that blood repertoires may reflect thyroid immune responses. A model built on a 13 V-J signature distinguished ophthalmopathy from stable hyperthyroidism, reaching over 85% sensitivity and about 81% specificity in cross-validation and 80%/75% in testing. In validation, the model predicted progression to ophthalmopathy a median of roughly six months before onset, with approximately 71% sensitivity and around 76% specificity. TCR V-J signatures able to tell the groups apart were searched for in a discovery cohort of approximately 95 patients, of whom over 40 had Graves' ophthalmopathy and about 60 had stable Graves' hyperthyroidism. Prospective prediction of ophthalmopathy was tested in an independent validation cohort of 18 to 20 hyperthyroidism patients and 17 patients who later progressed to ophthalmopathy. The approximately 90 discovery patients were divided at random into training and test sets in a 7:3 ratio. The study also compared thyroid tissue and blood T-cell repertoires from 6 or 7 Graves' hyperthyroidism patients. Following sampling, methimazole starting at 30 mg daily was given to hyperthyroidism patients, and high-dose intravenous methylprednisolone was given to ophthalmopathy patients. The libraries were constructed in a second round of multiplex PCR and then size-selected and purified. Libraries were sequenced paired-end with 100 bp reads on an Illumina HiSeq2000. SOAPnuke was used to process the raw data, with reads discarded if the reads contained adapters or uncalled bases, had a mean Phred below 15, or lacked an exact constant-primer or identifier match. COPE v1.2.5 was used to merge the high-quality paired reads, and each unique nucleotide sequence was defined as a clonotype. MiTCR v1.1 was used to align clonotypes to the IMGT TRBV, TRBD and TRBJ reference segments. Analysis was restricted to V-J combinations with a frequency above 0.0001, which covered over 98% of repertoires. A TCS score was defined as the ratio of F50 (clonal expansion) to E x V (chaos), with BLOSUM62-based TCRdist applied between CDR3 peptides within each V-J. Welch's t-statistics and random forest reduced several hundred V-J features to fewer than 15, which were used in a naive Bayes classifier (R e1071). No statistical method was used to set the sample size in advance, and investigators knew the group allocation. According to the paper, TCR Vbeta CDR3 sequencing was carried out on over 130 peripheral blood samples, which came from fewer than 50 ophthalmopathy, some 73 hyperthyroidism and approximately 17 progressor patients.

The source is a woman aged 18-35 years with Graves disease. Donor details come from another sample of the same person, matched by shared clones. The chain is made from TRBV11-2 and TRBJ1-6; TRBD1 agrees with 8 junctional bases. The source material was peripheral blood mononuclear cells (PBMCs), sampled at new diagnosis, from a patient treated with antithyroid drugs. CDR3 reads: CASSFDRGSSYNSPLHF. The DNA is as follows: TGTGCCAGCAGCTTCGACAGGGGTAGCTCCTATAATTCACCCCTCCACTTT.